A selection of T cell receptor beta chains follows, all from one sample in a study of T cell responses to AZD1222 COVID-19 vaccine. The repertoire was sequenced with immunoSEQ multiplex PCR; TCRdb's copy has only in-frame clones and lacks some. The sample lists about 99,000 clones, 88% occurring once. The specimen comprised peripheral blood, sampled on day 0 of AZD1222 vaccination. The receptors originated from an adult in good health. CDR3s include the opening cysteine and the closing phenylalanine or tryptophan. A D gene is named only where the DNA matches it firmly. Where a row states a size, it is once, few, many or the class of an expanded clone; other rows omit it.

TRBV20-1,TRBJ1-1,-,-,CSARQVTEAFF,TGCAGTGCAAGACAAGTGACTGAAGCTTTCTTT
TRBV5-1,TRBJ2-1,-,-,CASSLYGWSYNEQFF,TGCGCCAGCAGCTTGTACGGGTGGTCCTACAATGAGCAGTTCTTC
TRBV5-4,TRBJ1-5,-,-,CASSTLIKGGSSQHF,TGTGCCAGCAGCACCCTCATAAAAGGGGGATCTTCCCAGCATTTT
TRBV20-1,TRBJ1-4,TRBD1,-,CSVGGEEKLFF,TGCAGTGTAGGGGGCGAAGAAAAACTGTTTTTT
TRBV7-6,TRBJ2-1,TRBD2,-,CASSQTSGRVYNEQFF,TGTGCCAGCAGCCAGACTAGCGGGAGGGTATACAATGAGCAGTTCTTC
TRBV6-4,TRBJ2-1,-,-,CASSDSAVSSYNEQFF,TGTGCCAGCAGTGACTCAGCGGTTAGCTCCTACAATGAGCAGTTCTTC
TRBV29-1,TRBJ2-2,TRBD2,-,CSVSGAGAMSGELFF,TGCAGCGTTTCTGGAGCGGGAGCGATGTCCGGGGAGCTGTTTTTT
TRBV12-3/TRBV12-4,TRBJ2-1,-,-,CASSLSGMVEQFF,TGTGCCAGCAGTTTGTCGGGAATGGTTGAGCAGTTCTTC
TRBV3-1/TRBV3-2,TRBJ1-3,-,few,CASSQRLGPGNTIYF,TGTGCCAGCAGCCAAAGGTTGGGACCTGGAAACACCATATATTTT
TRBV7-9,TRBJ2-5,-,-,CASSSNLGRGRWETQYF,TGTGCCAGCAGCTCAAATCTAGGCAGGGGAAGATGGGAGACCCAGTACTTC
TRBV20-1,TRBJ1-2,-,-,CSASLYGAYGYTF,TGCAGTGCTAGTCTGTACGGGGCCTATGGCTACACCTTC